This is a list of T cell receptor beta chains from one sample in a study of blood T cell repertoires in COVID-19. Profiling relied on immunoSEQ multiplex PCR, and the TCRdb table lists in-frame clones only, not all of them. The data contain 200,000 to 300,000 clones, over 75% of them singletons. Sequencing was carried out using PBMCs or T cells enriched from blood (not recorded which). The receptor source for this set is a woman in her fifties or sixties with acute COVID-19. Both conserved end residues are trimmed from each CDR3. The D gene is left open where the match is weak.

NA	12	TRBV6-5	ASSPLGRNTEAF
TRBD1	12	TRBV30	AGYRQGRNSPLH
NA	13	TRBV5-6	ASSLTGTPNTEAF
NA	12	TRBV5-1	ASSSDLGGTEAF
NA	14	TRBV19	ATKGGFDRAYNEQF
TRBD2	12	TRBV4-3	ASSARGGRGEQF
NA	12	TRBV2	ASSVGEAIWPQH
NA	11	TRBV7-8	ASSRGLNTEAF
TRBD1	11	TRBV12-5	ASDGDRDTEAF
TRBD1	14	TRBV5-1	ASSLRQGAVTGELF
NA	10	TRBV2	ASSESGIEAF
NA	11	TRBV27	ASSLVREDEQF
NA	13	TRBV9	ASSATAPRNSPLH
TRBD1	14	TRBV7-9	ASSSPGTGVGQPQH
TRBD2	13	TRBV6-2/TRBV6-3	ASSYSASGEETQY
TRBD1	16	TRBV4-2	ASSQVQGGTGGNQPQH
TRBD1	12	TRBV19	ASRDRGSGQPQH
NA	12	TRBV6-4	ASSPEGQRDEQF
NA	13	TRBV30	AWSDGARSTDTQY
TRBD1	12	TRBV30	AWNRGTASYEQY
TRBD1	14	TRBV18	ASSLRTGGAGTEAF
NA	14	TRBV19	ASSNLLTAINTEAF
NA	11	TRBV6-5	AIPVPAKNIQY
NA	13	TRBV6-1	ASSDADSSNQPQH
TRBD1	12	TRBV27	ASSTTGDYYGYT
TRBD2	16	TRBV9	ASSVWGGIIASYNEQF
NA	13	TRBV18	ASSPLGHLNTEAF
TRBD2	13	TRBV6-2/TRBV6-3	ASSLRLAGQETQY
NA	12	TRBV6-5	ASSPGGLGNTIY
TRBD1	13	TRBV4-1	ASSQLKQGYAEAF
TRBD1	11	TRBV30	AGTGTNNSPLH
NA	13	TRBV5-1	ASSLSGGVTDTQY
TRBD1	15	TRBV19	ASKEGAGASLRTEAF
TRBD1	12	TRBV7-2	ASSTDRVGQPQH
TRBD1	13	TRBV7-8	ASSLGTGVNTEAF
NA	11	TRBV12-3/TRBV12-4	ASQRESNQPQH
NA	14	TRBV18	ASSPNSGGPWDGYT
NA	14	TRBV9	ASSVDPSGLDYGYT
NA	13	TRBV3-1/TRBV3-2	ASSQGVGGPDEQY
TRBD1	15	TRBV19	ASSPTPQGANDYGYT
NA	11	TRBV20-1	SASATVNSPLH
NA	9	TRBV6-5	ASSSEFGYT
NA	11	TRBV12-5	ASGLTGLYGYT
NA	13	TRBV7-2	ASSSLGRSTDTQY
NA	13	TRBV27	ASSLKVRGRTEAF
TRBD1	11	TRBV10-3	AISGDRFYGYT
TRBD2	17	TRBV5-1	ASSPGLAGAPSSYNEQF
TRBD1	12	TRBV5-1	ASSLWTGGTEAF
TRBD2	10	TRBV9	APTGGPGELF
TRBD1	12	TRBV5-1	ASRTGAGQETQY
NA	11	TRBV29-1	SAEGPLEEKLF
NA	11	TRBV5-4	ASSFSGTDTQY
TRBD1	13	TRBV6-6	ASSLRDRGNSPLH